Shown below are 20 T cell receptor beta chains from a single sample sequenced in a study of brain T cells in children with intractable seizures. TCRdb's copy holds only in-frame clones and misses some; the assay was immunoSEQ multiplex PCR. The data hold about 22,000 clones, with 94% observed a single time. Specimen: peripheral blood, collected at surgery. Receptors were obtained from a boy younger than 18 with focal cortical dysplasia and intractable seizures.

This chain joins TRBV6-1 and TRBJ2-3; D tentatively fits TRBD1 or TRBD2 (5 bases each). V lost 4 bases, J lost 1 base, and 21 bases lay in between. CDR3 length: 18 residues. The germline V gene has CDR1 MNHNS and CDR2 SASEGT. The DNA for the CDR3 is TGTGCCAGCAGTGGGACACTACGGACTCTCCGCGGCACAGATACGCAGTATTTT. Protein product: CASSGTLRTLRGTDTQYF.

The rearrangement uses TRBV21-1 and TRBJ2-7; the DNA was not compared with TRBD1, the D call given in the table. TRBV21-1 is a listed pseudogene. There are 14 residues in the CDR3. The DNA for the CDR3 is TGTGCCAGCAGCATCCCCAGGGACAACTACGAGCAGTACTTC. Translating it yields CASSIPRDNYEQYF.

The chain uses TRBV2 and TRBJ1-1, with 9 bases matching TRBD1. This CDR3 is built from 14 residues. Germline assignment: CDR1 SNHLY and CDR2 FYNNEI. V trimming: 7 bases; J trimming: 0 bases; junction bases outside the gene matches: 3. CDR3 residues: CASTRTGVNTEAFF. Written as DNA, the CDR3 is TGTGCCAGCACCAGGACAGGGGTGAACACTGAAGCTTTCTTT. The variable domain in full, completed from reference TRBV2 and TRBJ1-1, reads EPEVTQTPSHQVTQMGQEVILRCVPISNHLYFYWYRQILGQKVEFLVSFYNNEISEKSEIFDDQFSVERPDGSNFTLKIRSTKLEDSAMYFCASTRTGVNTEAFFGQGTRLTVV.

The chain recombines TRBV6-1 with TRBJ1-2, with 7 bases fitting TRBD1. The CDR3 is 17 residues long. Germline CDR1 and CDR2: MNHNS and SASEGT. The V segment lost 4 bases and the J segment 4 bases; nucleotides outside the gene matches: 15. CDR3 sequence reads: CASSARDRGIDAYGYTF. The CDR3 nucleotides read TGTGCCAGCAGTGCCCGGGACAGAGGTATCGACGCCTATGGCTACACCTTC.

The rearrangement links TRBV11-3 to TRBJ2-2; possible D gene TRBD2, 5 bases. This CDR3 contains 14 residues. Germline V gene sequence: CDR1 SGHNT, CDR2 YENEEA. The ends were cut back, 3 bases at V and 5 bases at J, with 10 bases in the middle. The chain's CDR3 is CASSFARGTGELFF. The CDR3, as DNA: TGTGCCAGCAGCTTCGCCCGAGGGACCGGGGAGCTGTTTTTT.

This clone was detected only once. The rearrangement links TRBV10-3 to TRBJ1-2; D is undetermined. V was shortened by 3 bases and J by 5 bases, with 22 bases between the two germline ends. Germline V gives CDR1 ENHRY, CDR2 SYGVKD. The CDR3 spans 17 residues. CDR3 sequence reads: CAISDLLSDLGRYGYTF. The CDR3 DNA sequence: TGTGCCATCAGTGATCTATTATCGGACCTCGGTCGATATGGCTACACCTTC.

The chain links TRBV15 to TRBJ1-2; D gene ambiguous. Germline CDR1 and CDR2: LNHNV and YYDKDF (reference sequence). The V gene lost 5 bases and the J gene lost 3 bases, with 7 bases spanning the gap. The CDR3 contains 12 residues. This CDR3 is CATSGRDYGYTF. Here the CDR3 DNA reads TGTGCCACCAGCGGACGGGACTATGGCTACACCTTC.

The chain uses TRBV5-1 and TRBJ2-2; TRBD2 aligns across 13 bases. Germline CDR1 is SGHRS and CDR2 is YFSETQ. Trimming took 0 bases from V and 4 from J; bases not matched to a gene: 3. CDR3 length: 17 amino acids. This CDR3 is CASSLGLAGGSTGELFF. CDR3 DNA sequence: TGCGCCAGCAGCTTGGGACTAGCGGGAGGTTCCACCGGGGAGCTGTTTTTT.

V usage is TRBV7-9 and J usage is TRBJ2-1, with 7 nucleotides matching TRBD1. The V and J ends lost 3 bases and 10 bases, in that order; junction bases with no gene match: 6. Germline loops: CDR1 SEHNR, CDR2 FQNEAQ (reference sequence). The CDR3 contains 13 residues. DNA for the CDR3: TGTGCCAGCAGCTTGGTAGGGGGCAGGGAGCAGTTCTTC. Protein sequence: CASSLVGGREQFF. Drawing the rest from reference TRBV7-9 and TRBJ2-1, the complete variable domain is DTGVSQNPRHKITKRGQNVTFRCDPISEHNRLYWYRQTLGQGPEFLTYFQNEAQLEKSRLLSDRFSAERPKGSFSTLEIQRTEQGDSAMYLCASSLVGGREQFFGPGTRLTVL.

The rearrangement uses TRBV9 and TRBJ2-1; 9 nucleotides line up with TRBD2. This CDR3 contains 14 residues. Germline CDR1 and CDR2: SGDLS and YYNGEE. Trimming took 2 bases from V and 5 from J; bases not matched to a gene: 2. CDR3 DNA: TGTGCCAGCAGCGTCTCTAGCGGGAACAATGAGCAGTTCTTC. It yields the protein CASSVSSGNNEQFF.

The chain links TRBV24-1 to TRBJ2-1; 7 nucleotides line up with TRBD1. V dropped 4 bases and J dropped 8; count of bases not matched to a gene: 4. The CDR3 has 13 residues. The germline CDR1 and CDR2 sequences are KGHDR and SFDVKD. Written as DNA, the CDR3 is TGTGCCACCAGTGAGGGCGACAGGGATGAGCAGTTCTTC. Amino acid sequence: CATSEGDRDEQFF.

V is TRBV28 and J is TRBJ1-3; perhaps TRBD1 as D (5 bases). The V end was cut by 6 bases, the J end by 2 bases, with 14 bases between. Looked up from germline, CDR1 is MDHEN and CDR2 is SYDVKM. CDR3 length equals 15 residues. CDR3 bases: TGTGCCAGCAGGCCCGGGGGAACAACTGGAAACACCATATATTTT. Translated: CASRPGGTTGNTIYF. Full variable domain (rest looked up from reference TRBV28 and TRBJ1-3): DVKVTQSSRYLVKRTGEKVFLECVQDMDHENMFWYRQDPGLGLRLIYFSYDVKMKEKGDIPEGYSVSREKKERFSLILESASTNQTSMYLCASRPGGTTGNTIYFGEGSWLTVV.

This clone was detected only once. This rearrangement joins TRBV10-3 to TRBJ2-7; D is possibly TRBD1 or TRBD2 (5 bases each). This CDR3 is built from 15 residues. Trimming removed 0 bases at V and 0 bases at J, with 9 bases between. The germline gives CDR1 ENHRY, CDR2 SYGVKD. The CDR3 loop reads CAISESRGSSYEQYV. In nucleotides, the CDR3 is TGTGCCATCAGTGAGTCGAGGGGCAGCTCCTACGAGCAGTACGTC.

V is TRBV4-1 and J is TRBJ1-5; D may be TRBD1 (5 bases). CDR1 is MGHRA, CDR2 YSYEKL, per germline. Trimming stripped 1 base from V and 5 bases from J, with 6 bases between. There are 13 residues in the CDR3. The chain's CDR3 is CASSQVRDQPQHF. As DNA, the CDR3 is TGCGCCAGCAGCCAAGTCAGGGATCAGCCCCAGCATTTT.

The chain couples TRBV25-1 to TRBJ2-3; 8 bases agree with TRBD2. This CDR3 comprises 14 residues. V shed 3 bases and J 7 bases; nucleotides not matched to a gene: 6. The germline CDR1 and CDR2 sequences are MGHDK and SYGVNS. In DNA form, the CDR3 reads TGTGCCAGCAGTGACGGGACTAGTAGGTATACGCAGTATTTT. Its translation: CASSDGTSRYTQYF. Full variable domain (remainder filled in from reference TRBV25-1 and TRBJ2-3): EADIYQTPRYLVIGTGKKITLECSQTMGHDKMYWYQQDPGMELHLIHYSYGVNSTEKGDLSSESTVSRIRTEHFPLTLESARPSHTSQYLCASSDGTSRYTQYFGPGTRLTVL.

V usage is TRBV23-1 and J usage is TRBJ1-2; D is unresolved. TRBV23-1 is identified as an open reading frame with a role that is uncertain. The CDR3 spans 15 residues. With 2 bases removed from V and 6 bases from J, the gap between germline ends came to 16 bases. Here the CDR3 DNA reads TGCGCCAGCAGTCAACCAGGACGGCCAGGAGATGGCTACACCTTC. Its protein product is CASSQPGRPGDGYTF.

The chain employs TRBV5-4 and TRBJ1-2, with no clear D. CDR1 and CDR2 from the germline V gene are SGHNT and YYREEE (reference sequence). There are 15 residues in the CDR3. The ends were cut back, 4 bases at V and 4 bases at J, with 17 bases in the middle. In nucleotides, the CDR3 is TGTGCCAGCAGCCCCCAAACGAAACGTGCCTATGGCTACACCTTC. Translation: CASSPQTKRAYGYTF.

This clone has a handful of counts. V is TRBV4-2 and J is TRBJ2-1; 9 positions agree with TRBD2. The junction had 4 bases not matched to a gene; V was cut back by 0 bases and J by 4 bases. This CDR3 is 16 amino acids long. Germline V gene sequence: CDR1 LGHNA, CDR2 YNFKEQ. The chain's CDR3 is CASSQEGGGVYNEQFF. CDR3 sequence (DNA): TGTGCCAGCAGCCAAGAAGGCGGGGGGGTTTACAATGAGCAGTTCTTC.

The chain links TRBV15 to TRBJ1-5; D gene unclear. Germline V gives CDR1 LNHNV, CDR2 YYDKDF (reference sequence). With 2 bases removed from V and 0 bases from J, the gap between germline ends came to 8 bases. The CDR3 sequence is 15 residues long. The DNA of the CDR3 is TGTGCCACCAGCAGAACGAGATATAGCAATCAGCCCCAGCATTTT. This translates into CATSRTRYSNQPQHF. Filled out from reference TRBV15 and TRBJ1-5, the complete variable domain reads DAMVIQNPRYQVTQFGKPVTLSCSQTLNHNVMYWYQQKSSQAPKLLFHYYDKDFNNEADTPDNFQSRRPNTSFCFLDIRSPGLGDTAMYLCATSRTRYSNQPQHFGDGTRLSIL.

V is TRBV5-5 and J is TRBJ2-6, with a tentative D call TRBD1 (6 bases). The CDR3 sequence is 17 residues long. CDR1 and CDR2 from the germline V gene are SGHKS and YYEKEE (reference sequence). V was pared by 3 bases and J by 1 base, with 14 bases between. The CDR3 spells CASSYQTGLSGANVLTF. In DNA form, the CDR3 reads TGTGCCAGCAGCTATCAAACAGGGTTATCTGGGGCCAACGTCCTGACTTTC.